This entry describes one T cell receptor (beta chain). The CDR3 spans 14 residues. The V and J ends lost 3 bases and 5 bases respectively, with 11 bases between them. The germline V gene encodes CDR1 SSHAT and CDR2 FNYEAQ (reference sequence). The data derive from a study of cytomegalovirus exposure and HLA in healthy donors. The PCR made use of 60 Vbeta and 13 Jbeta primers. Assay used: immunoSEQ multiplex PCR; TCRdb lists only in-frame clones, some missing. The sample yields under 130,000 clones, about 69% seen once. The rearrangement uses TRBV7-7 and TRBJ2-1; possibly TRBD2 for D (6 bases). This TCR derives from a man aged 35 to 55 in good health and CMV-seronegative. The specimen sequenced was PBMCs. CDR3 amino acids: CASSLGSGNNEQFF. CDR3 sequence (DNA): TGTGCCAGCAGCTTGGGTAGCGGCAACAATGAGCAGTTCTTC.